The 20 T cell receptor beta chains below all came from one sample that was sequenced in a study of T cells in Graves' hyperthyroidism and ophthalmopathy. Amplification targeted TCR beta CDR3 regions from RNA transcripts. First-round RT-PCR targeting the TCR CDR3 was performed with the HTBI primer set. TCRdb recomputed calls from the multiplex PCR reads with MiXCR, one row per CDR3 protein. The repertoire holds approximately 420,000 distinct CDR3 sequences, with about 13% as singletons. The sample taken for sequencing was blood. All receptors derive from a woman between 18 and 29 years old with Graves' hyperthyroidism.

This clonotype was observed at least ten times. The chain employs TRBV6-1 and TRBJ2-3; 12 bases match TRBD1. The CDR3 contains 14 residues. Germline V CDR1 and CDR2: MNHNS, SASEGT. With 6 bases clipped from V and 4 bases from J, the junction kept 2 bases outside the gene matches. The CDR3 DNA reads as TGTGCCAGCAGGGGACAGGGGGCGTCAGATACGCAGTATTTT. It specifies CASRGQGASDTQYF.

The table lists this clonotype with many counts. This chain connects TRBV30 to TRBJ2-2; TRBD1 matches at 8 bases. V gave up 2 bases and J gave up 7 bases; unmatched junction bases: 6. Germline V lookup: CDR1 GTSNPN, CDR2 SVGIG (reference sequence). This CDR3 contains 14 residues. CDR3 amino acids: CAWSKAGGGGELFF. The CDR3, as DNA: TGTGCCTGGAGTAAGGCAGGGGGCGGCGGGGAGCTGTTTTTT.

In its sample, this clonotype was seen many times. The chain employs TRBV28 and TRBJ2-1; 7 bases fit TRBD2. This CDR3 has 19 residues. Germline V gene sequence: CDR1 MDHEN, CDR2 SYDVKM. V trimming: 7 bases; J trimming: 0 bases; junction bases outside the gene matches: 18. The CDR3 DNA follows: TGTGCCAGCAATCGGGGACCGTATTGGGGGAGGGGCTCCTACAATGAGCAGTTCTTC. Protein product: CASNRGPYWGRGSYNEQFF.

The chain uses TRBV6-2 or TRBV6-3 and TRBJ2-4; 8 nucleotides align to TRBD2. V lost 7 bases to trimming and J lost 0 bases; unmatched junction nucleotides: 20. CDR1 and CDR2 (germline): MNHEY, SVGEGT. This CDR3 region has 20 residues. CDR3 DNA: TGTGCCAGCACCGCGCACGTGGGTAGCGGGAAACTCCTAGCCAAAAACATTCAGTACTTC. The encoded protein is CASTAHVGSGKLLAKNIQYF.

The table lists this clonotype with many counts. The chain recombines TRBV10-3 with TRBJ2-7, with 7 positions matching TRBD2. Per the germline V gene, CDR1 is ENHRY and CDR2 is SYGVKD. The CDR3 length is 16 residues. V was pared by 4 bases and J by 0 bases, with 9 bases of the junction left unmatched. CDR3 protein: CAISGGTGGYSYEQYF. The CDR3 DNA follows: TGTGCCATCAGTGGAGGAACGGGAGGTTACTCCTACGAGCAGTACTTC.

This clonotype appeared a few times. V is TRBV6-5 and J is TRBJ1-4; D not resolved. The ends were cut back, 0 bases at V and 5 bases at J, with 7 bases in the middle. There are 14 residues in the CDR3. CDR1 is MNHEY and CDR2 is SVGAGI in the germline V gene. CDR3 DNA: TGTGCCAGCAGTTACTCGATCATAAATGAAAAACTGTTTTTT. As protein: CASSYSIINEKLFF.

This clonotype was detected only a few times. Here the CDR3 reads CAWSIGLAIYEQFF. The CDR3 coding sequence is TGTGCCTGGAGTATAGGACTAGCTATTTATGAGCAGTTCTTC. The chain combines TRBV30 with TRBJ2-1; 8 bases match TRBD2. Germline CDR1 GTSNPN, CDR2 SVGIG (reference sequence). The CDR3 is made up of 14 amino acids. With V trimmed by 2 bases and J by 8 bases, 8 bases remained unmatched.

This clonotype showed up many times. This rearrangement joins TRBV7-2 to TRBJ2-7; 9 nucleotides line up with TRBD1. The J segment lost 4 bases and the V segment lost 4 bases, leaving 8 bases of the junction unmatched. Germline V CDR1 and CDR2: SGHTA, FQGNSA. The CDR3 has 15 amino acids. The CDR3 region is CASSSWTGEGYEQYF. DNA of the CDR3: TGTGCCAGCAGCTCGTGGACAGGGGAAGGGTACGAGCAGTACTTC.

This clonotype was seen ten or more times. The chain uses TRBV7-2 and TRBJ1-2, with 10 bases that match TRBD1. CDR3 size: 14 residues. J gave up 7 bases and V 4 bases, and 6 bases lay outside the gene matches. Looked up from germline, CDR1 is SGHTA and CDR2 is FQGNSA. In DNA, the CDR3 is TGTGCCAGCAGCTATCGACAGGGGGCAATTGGCTACACCTTC. Residues: CASSYRQGAIGYTF.

This clonotype has at least ten counts. This sequence joins TRBV9 and TRBJ1-1, with TRBD1 matching over 7 bases. Germline lookup yields CDR1 SGDLS and CDR2 YYNGEE. The junction had 9 bases not matched to a gene; V was cut back by 0 bases and J by 4 bases. CDR3 length equals 16 residues. This CDR3 reads CASSVGEARGATEAFF. The DNA for the CDR3 is TGTGCCAGCAGCGTAGGGGAAGCCAGGGGGGCCACTGAAGCTTTCTTT.

The chain links TRBV4-3 to TRBJ2-3; possible D gene TRBD1, 6 bases. This CDR3 has 15 residues. The ends were cut back, 0 bases at V and 3 bases at J, with 10 bases in the middle. Germline CDR1 reads LGHNA; CDR2 reads YSLEER. CDR3 region: CASSQEPTGTDTQYF. The DNA for the CDR3 is TGCGCCAGCAGCCAAGAGCCTACAGGGACAGATACGCAGTATTTT.

A note on this clonotype: Being one base from a much bigger clone, this may be a read error. The chain carries TRBV20-1 and TRBJ2-1; TRBD2 agrees at 9 bases. Per germline, CDR1 DFQATT and CDR2 SNEGSKA (reference sequence). The CDR3 has 16 amino acids. The ends lost 1 base at V and 9 bases at J; junction bases unmatched: 13. The CDR3 DNA reads as TGCAGTGCTAGAGGGGATGGCGGGAGGGCCAGAGGTGAGCAGTTCTTC. The encoded protein is CSARGDGGRARGEQFF.

This clonotype was found many times. The chain combines TRBV6-1 with TRBJ1-2; D not resolved. The germline V gene encodes CDR1 MNHNS and CDR2 SASEGT. V was pared by 4 bases and J by 3 bases, with 15 bases between. This CDR3 comprises 15 residues. In DNA form, the CDR3 reads TGTGCCAGCAGTGGGACGCACCCCCGGGACTATGGCTACACCTTC. As protein: CASSGTHPRDYGYTF.

This clonotype was counted many times. J is TRBJ1-1 and V is TRBV2; TRBD1 agrees at 12 bases. The germline V gene has CDR1 SNHLY and CDR2 FYNNEI. The ends lost 6 bases at V and 7 bases at J; junction bases unmatched: 12. The CDR3 covers 16 residues. The CDR3 loop reads CASRPGQGARWDEAFF. As DNA, the CDR3 is TGTGCCAGCAGGCCGGGACAGGGGGCGAGGTGGGATGAAGCTTTCTTT.

In this sample, this clonotype turned up many times. The chain uses TRBV20-1 and TRBJ1-2; tentatively, D is TRBD1 (6 bases). Germline V lookup: CDR1 DFQATT, CDR2 SNEGSKA (reference sequence). CDR3 length: 14 amino acids. With 6 bases removed from V and 4 bases from J, the gap between germline ends came to 18 bases. CDR3 amino acids: CSAVRTVQLYGYTF. The CDR3 coding sequence is TGCAGTGCGGTTCGGACAGTCCAGCTCTATGGCTACACCTTC.

This clonotype showed up many times. In nucleotides, the CDR3 is TGCAGTGCTAGTGGCAGGTTGGGGAATGAGCAGTTCTTC. It codes for CSASGRLGNEQFF. V is TRBV20-1 and J is TRBJ2-1; D unresolved. The germline V gene has CDR1 DFQATT and CDR2 SNEGSKA (reference sequence). The CDR3 spans 13 residues. Trimming left V 3 bases short and J 7 bases short, with 13 bases between.

The chain carries TRBV7-2 and TRBJ2-7; 15 nucleotides align to TRBD2. Germline CDR1 and CDR2: SGHTA and FQGNSA. This CDR3 has 17 residues. Unmatched junction bases numbered 10, after V lost 6 bases and J lost 4 bases. The CDR3 DNA sequence: TGTGCCAGCAGTCAAGCAGTCGGGACTAGCGGGAGGTACGAGCAGTACTTC. Translation gives CASSQAVGTSGRYEQYF.

This clonotype was recorded a few times. The rearrangement uses TRBV7-9 and TRBJ1-2; D is ambiguous. Germline CDR1 reads SEHNR; CDR2 reads FQNEAQ (reference sequence). V lost 5 bases, J lost 2 bases, and 9 bases lay in between. The CDR3 runs to 13 residues. CDR3 bases: TGTGCCAGCAGCACGGACCTGAACTATGGCTACACCTTC. Translating it yields CASSTDLNYGYTF.

The table lists this clonotype with many counts. V is TRBV6-1 and J is TRBJ2-1; 9 bases align to TRBD2. Germline CDR1 MNHNS, CDR2 SASEGT. This CDR3 has 17 residues. Trimming at V came to 5 bases and at J to 7 bases, leaving 15 bases not matched to a gene. CDR3 nucleotides: TGTGCCAGCAGTATAAGTGGCGGGAGGGAGTATTTAAATGAGCAGTTCTTC. It translates to CASSISGGREYLNEQFF.

The rearrangement links TRBV10-3 to TRBJ1-1, with D perhaps matching TRBD1 (6 bases). V dropped 2 bases and J dropped 1 base, with 14 bases sitting between them. The CDR3 has 16 amino acids. The germline V gene has CDR1 ENHRY and CDR2 SYGVKD. CDR3 sequence (DNA): TGTGCCATCAGTGAGAAAGGGGGGAGCTCGAACACTGAAGCTTTCTTT. Amino acid sequence: CAISEKGGSSNTEAFF.